This T cell receptor beta chain was recovered during a study of early stage breast cancer tumors. Study summary: Invasive lobular carcinomas made up four of 12 ER+/PR+/HER2- tumors. Study-wide points: Comparing each tissue with blood distinguished tumor from normal in 14 of 16 patients.

Germline values: CDR1 SGDLS, CDR2 YYNGEE. This CDR3 is built from 11 residues. The V gene lost 0 bases and the J gene lost 10 bases, with 7 bases spanning the gap. Notes on this clone: The target antigen is unknown.

Sequencing used immunoSEQ multiplex PCR; TCRdb keeps in-frame clones, though not all of them. The sample lists more than 65,000 clones; 80% were seen once. J is TRBJ1-2 and V is TRBV9; D gene unclear. Sequenced sample: blood. The TCR comes from a person in their 40s with breast cancer. CDR3 sequence reads: CASSVAGNYTF. The CDR3 DNA reads TGTGCCAGCAGCGTAGCGGGTAACTACACCTTC.